The clone carrying this T cell receptor beta chain showed up just a few times. The antigen is not known. Preparation of the TCRbeta library involved a method that used unique molecular identifiers. In TCRdb, the PCR reads were re-called with MiXCR into one record per CDR3 protein. The sample records about 830,000 distinct CDR3 sequences, about 15% being singletons. These data belong to a study of T-cell reconstitution after alpha-beta-depleted transplantation in children. General observations from the study: Diversity and T-cell counts at one year after transplant derived mostly from new T cells. Where some patients showed high TCRbeta diversity at day 60, it came from recipient T cells and thymic progenitors that had survived. Approximately two months post-transplant, alpha-beta T cells reportedly originated from several hundred expanded graft clones.

This CDR3 is 17 amino acids long. The V end lost 1 base, the J end lost 7 bases, and 20 bases lay between the germline ends. CDR1 SGHNT and CDR2 YENEEA come from the germline V gene. The source material was PBMCs, mostly from graft donor cells, sampled 360 days after TCRalphabeta/CD19-depleted stem cell transplant. The rearrangement uses TRBV11-3 and TRBJ2-1; tentatively, D is TRBD2 (6 bases). This sequence originates from a male patient younger than 18 who had a stem cell transplant for acute lymphoblastic leukemia, so the T cells may come from the graft donor. CDR3: CASSLGGRLAKGNEQFF. The CDR3 nucleotides read TGTGCCAGCAGCTTAGGTGGTCGCCTAGCGAAGGGGAATGAGCAGTTCTTC.